The rows below give T cell receptor beta chains drawn from one sample of a study of blood T cell repertoires in COVID-19. Data came from immunoSEQ multiplex PCR; TCRdb stores just in-frame clones and leaves some out. The data hold 150,000 to 200,000 clones, with roughly 90% observed a single time. The sample consisted of PBMCs or T cells enriched from blood (not recorded which). These receptors originate from a woman aged 45-59 years who had recovered from COVID-19. Each CDR3 is given with its conserved first and last residue. The D gene is left open where the match is weak. The listing skips clone size in some rows; elsewhere it reads once, few, many or a size class.

>TRBD2|-|TRBV7-2|TRBJ2-3
TGTGCCAGCAGTCAACTAGCGGGGCGAGCAGATACGCAGTATTTT
CASSQLAGRADTQYF
>-|-|TRBV12-3/TRBV12-4|TRBJ1-2
TGTGCCAGCAGCCCCCGGGGGAGGGATGGCTACACCTTC
CASSPRGRDGYTF
>TRBD1|-|TRBV11-3|TRBJ1-1
TGTGCCAGCAGCCATGGACAGGGGGCTTATGCTGAAGCTTTCTTT
CASSHGQGAYAEAFF
>TRBD2|once|TRBV27|TRBJ2-3
TGTGCCAGCACCTATAAGCGGGGGGGCTGGTCAGATACGCAGTATTTT
CASTYKRGGWSDTQYF
>-|-|TRBV28|TRBJ1-5
TGTGCCAGCAGTCTAACCGACGGGAATCAGCCCCAGCATTTT
CASSLTDGNQPQHF
>TRBD1|-|TRBV14|TRBJ1-1
TGTGCCAGCAGCCAGCTAGGGACAGCTGAAGCTTTCTTT
CASSQLGTAEAFF
>TRBD2|-|TRBV24-1|TRBJ2-2
TGTGCCACCGAAAGTTACGGGGGGGGATCCGGGGAGCTGTTTTTT
CATESYGGGSGELFF
>-|-|TRBV7-8|TRBJ1-1
TGTGCCAGCAGCTCTGGGACACCCAACACTGAAGCTTTCTTT
CASSSGTPNTEAFF
>TRBD1|-|TRBV7-7|TRBJ2-7
TGTGCCAGCAGCCCAGGGGGCGCGTTCGACGAGCAGTACTTC
CASSPGGAFDEQYF
>TRBD1|-|TRBV27|TRBJ1-2
TGTGCCAGCAGAAATGCCGGGACAGGGGTCTATGGCTACACCTTC
CASRNAGTGVYGYTF
>-|once|TRBV5-4|TRBJ1-4
TGTGCCAGCAGCGTCAGGGTCGGGGAAAAACTGTTTTTT
CASSVRVGEKLFF